Reported below is one T cell receptor (beta chain). V trimming: 5 bases; J trimming: 6 bases; junction bases outside the gene matches: 11. CDR1 and CDR2 from the germline V gene are SGHTA and FQGNSA. The CDR3 is 15 residues long. In the authors' workflow: Cell counts per sample came from amplifying reference gene primers. Using immunoSEQ multiplex PCR, the repertoire was profiled, and TCRdb retains in-frame clones only, with some absent. The D gene and trimming were derived from the DNA, and the V and J assignments and clone size from that table. The table shows under 300,000 clones, with 85% to 90% occurring only once. This entry is derived from a study of blood T cell repertoires in COVID-19. The wider study: The United States, Italy and Spain provided the acute and convalescent COVID-19 samples. The cDNA or gDNA used as material had been derived from T cells, B-cell-depleted T cells, or PBMCs.

Sample: peripheral blood. The J gene is TRBJ2-3, the V gene TRBV7-2, with 7 bases aligning to TRBD2. The receptor's source is a woman in her thirties or forties who had recovered from COVID-19. CDR3 DNA: TGTGCCAGCAGCCCCGGACTAGGCCCCCCGGATACGCAGTATTTT. Its protein is CASSPGLGPPDTQYF.